The source of this TCR beta chain is a study of T cell repertoires in cytomegalovirus infection. Across the study: CMV infection and matching HLA type were both indicated by public TCR beta signatures. Study conclusions and caveats: It was HLA-C-restricted CMV-specific TCR beta clonotypes that dominated the response ex vivo. Identification of carriers of CMV plus the relevant HLA was achieved through cumulative public TCR beta family frequency.

The germline V gene has CDR1 MGHRA and CDR2 YSYEKL. V gave up 4 bases and J gave up 5 bases, with 21 bases separating them. This CDR3 is built from 17 residues. With regard to this clonotype: Its target is unknown.

A single record per CDR3 protein comes from TCRdb applying MiXCR to the reads. This table holds around 900,000 distinct CDR3 sequences, about a third found once. This TCR was sampled from a human donor in good health (CMV status not recorded). Some clones in this sample may be carry-over from other donors' samples. The rearrangement joins TRBV4-1 to TRBJ2-1; either TRBD1 or TRBD2 may supply D (6 bases each). The sample in question was cultured CD8+ T cells from PBMCs, obtained from culture after CMV antigen stimulation. This CDR3 reads CASSRSLTEGVHNEQFF. The CDR3 bases are TGCGCCAGCAGCCGGTCCCTCACGGAGGGGGTACACAATGAGCAGTTCTTC.